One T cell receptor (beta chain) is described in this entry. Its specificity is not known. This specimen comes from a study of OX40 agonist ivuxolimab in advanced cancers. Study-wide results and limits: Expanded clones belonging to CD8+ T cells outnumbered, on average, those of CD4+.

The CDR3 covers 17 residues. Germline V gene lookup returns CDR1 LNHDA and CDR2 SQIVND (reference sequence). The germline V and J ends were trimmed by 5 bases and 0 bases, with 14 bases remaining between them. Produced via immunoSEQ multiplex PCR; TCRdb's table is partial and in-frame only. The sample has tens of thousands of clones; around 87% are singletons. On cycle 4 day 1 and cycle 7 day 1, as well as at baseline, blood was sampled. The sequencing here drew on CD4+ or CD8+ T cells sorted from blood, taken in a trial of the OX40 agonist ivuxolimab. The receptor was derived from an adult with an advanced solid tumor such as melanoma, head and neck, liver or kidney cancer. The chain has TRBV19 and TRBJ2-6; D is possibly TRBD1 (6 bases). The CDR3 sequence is CASSPRTASSGANVLTF. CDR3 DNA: TGTGCCAGTAGTCCTCGGACAGCGAGCTCTGGGGCCAACGTCCTGACTTTC. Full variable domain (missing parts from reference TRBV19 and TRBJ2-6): DGGITQSPKYLFRKEGQNVTLSCEQNLNHDAMYWYRQDPGQGLRLIYYSQIVNDFQKGDIAEGYSVSREKKESFPLTVTSAQKNPTAFYLCASSPRTASSGANVLTFGAGSRLTVL.